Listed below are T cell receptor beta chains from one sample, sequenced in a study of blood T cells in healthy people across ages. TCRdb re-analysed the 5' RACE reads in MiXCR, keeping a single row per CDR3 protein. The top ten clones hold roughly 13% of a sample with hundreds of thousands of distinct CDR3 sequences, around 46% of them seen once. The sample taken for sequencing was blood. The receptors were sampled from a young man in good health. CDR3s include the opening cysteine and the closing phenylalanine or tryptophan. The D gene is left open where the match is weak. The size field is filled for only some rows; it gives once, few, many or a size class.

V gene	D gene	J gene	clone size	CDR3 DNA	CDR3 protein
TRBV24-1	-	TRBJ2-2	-	TGTGCCACCAGTGTTTCGAACACCGGGGAGCTGTTTTTT	CATSVSNTGELFF
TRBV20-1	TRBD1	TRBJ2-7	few	TGCAGTGCTTCCCCCGGGACAGGGAGCTCCTACGAGCAGTACTTC	CSASPGTGSSYEQYF
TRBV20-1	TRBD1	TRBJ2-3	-	TGCAGTGCTCCCGCCCTGGACAGGGGGCAGGATACGCAGTATTTT	CSAPALDRGQDTQYF
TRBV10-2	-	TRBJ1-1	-	TGCGCCAGCAGTGTAGCGAGGGGCCGGAGCACTGAAGCTTTCTTT	CASSVARGRSTEAFF
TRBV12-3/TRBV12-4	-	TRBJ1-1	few	TGTGCCAGCAGTTTAAGGGCGGGCACTGAAGCTTTCTTT	CASSLRAGTEAFF
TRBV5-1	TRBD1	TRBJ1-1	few	TGCGCCAGCAGTTGGGACCGGGACAGGAGCACTGAAGCTTTCTTT	CASSWDRDRSTEAFF
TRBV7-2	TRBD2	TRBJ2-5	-	TGTGCCAGCAGCTTAGGGACTAGCGGGGTGGTAAGGGAGACCCAGTACTTC	CASSLGTSGVVRETQYF
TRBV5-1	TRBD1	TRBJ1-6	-	TGCGCCAGCAGCTACTGGGACAGAAATTCACCCCCCCACTTT	CASSYWDRNSPPHF
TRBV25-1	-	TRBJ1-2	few	TGTGCCAGCAGGAGGTCAGATAACTATGGCTACACCTTC	CASRRSDNYGYTF
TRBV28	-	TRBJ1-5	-	TGTGCCAGCAGTTTATCCATCGACACTTTCTATAGCAATCAGCCCCAGCATTTT	CASSLSIDTFYSNQPQHF
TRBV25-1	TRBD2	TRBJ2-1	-	TGTGCCAGCAGTGGAAGACTAGCGGGCTCCTACAATGAGCAGTTCTTC	CASSGRLAGSYNEQFF
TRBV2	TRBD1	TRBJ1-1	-	TGTGCCGGCTGGGGACAGGGGGACACTGAAGCTTTCTTT	CAGWGQGDTEAFF
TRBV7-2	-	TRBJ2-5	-	TGTGCCAGCAGGAACCAAGAGACCCAGTACTTC	CASRNQETQYF
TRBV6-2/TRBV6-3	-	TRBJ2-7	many	TGTGCCAGCAGTTACGCGCAGAGCTCCTACGAGCAGTACTTC	CASSYAQSSYEQYF
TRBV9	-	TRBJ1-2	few	TGTGCCAGCAGCGTAGAGGGGCGAAAGGTTTACACCTTC	CASSVEGRKVYTF
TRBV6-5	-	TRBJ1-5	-	TGTGCCAGCACCGCTACGTTGGGCAATCAGCCCCAGCATTTT	CASTATLGNQPQHF
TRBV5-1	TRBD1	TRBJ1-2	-	TGCGCCAGCAGCCCGAGTCCCGGGACAGGGAAGGATGGCTACACCTTC	CASSPSPGTGKDGYTF
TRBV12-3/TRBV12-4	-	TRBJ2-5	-	TGTGCCAGCAGTTTATTCCTCAGCGAAGAGACCCAGTACTTC	CASSLFLSEETQYF
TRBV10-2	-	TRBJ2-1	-	TGCGCCAGCTCCACCCAGGGGGGCCTCTCGAATGAGCAGTTCTTC	CASSTQGGLSNEQFF
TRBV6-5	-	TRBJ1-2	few	TGTGCCAGCAGTTACGCGACAGGAGGGAACTATGGCTACACCTTC	CASSYATGGNYGYTF
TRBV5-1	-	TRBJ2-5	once	TGCGCCAGCAGCTTGGACAACGGGGAGACCCAGTACTTC	CASSLDNGETQYF
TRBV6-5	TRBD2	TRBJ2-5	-	TGTGCCAGCAGTAACCGACTAGCGGCCGAAGAGACCCAGTACTTC	CASSNRLAAEETQYF